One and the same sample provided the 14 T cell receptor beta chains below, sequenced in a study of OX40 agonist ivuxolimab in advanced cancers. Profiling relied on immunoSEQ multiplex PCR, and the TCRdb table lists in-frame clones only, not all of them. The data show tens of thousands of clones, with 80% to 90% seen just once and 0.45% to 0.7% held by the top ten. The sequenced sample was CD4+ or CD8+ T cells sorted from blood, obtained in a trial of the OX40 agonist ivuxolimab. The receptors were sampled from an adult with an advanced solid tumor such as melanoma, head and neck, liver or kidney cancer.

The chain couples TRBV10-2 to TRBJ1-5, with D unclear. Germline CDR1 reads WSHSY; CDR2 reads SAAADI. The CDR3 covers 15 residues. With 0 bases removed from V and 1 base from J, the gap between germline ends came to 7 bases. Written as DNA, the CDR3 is TGCGCCAGCAGTGAGTCGCGGAGGAGCAATCAGCCCCAGCATTTT. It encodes CASSESRRSNQPQHF.

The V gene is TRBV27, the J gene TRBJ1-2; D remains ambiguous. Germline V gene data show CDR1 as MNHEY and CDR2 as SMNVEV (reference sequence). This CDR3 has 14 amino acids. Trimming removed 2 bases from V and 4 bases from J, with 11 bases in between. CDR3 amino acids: CASSLTTPSYGYTF. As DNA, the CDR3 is TGTGCCAGCAGTTTAACCACCCCTAGCTATGGCTACACCTTC.

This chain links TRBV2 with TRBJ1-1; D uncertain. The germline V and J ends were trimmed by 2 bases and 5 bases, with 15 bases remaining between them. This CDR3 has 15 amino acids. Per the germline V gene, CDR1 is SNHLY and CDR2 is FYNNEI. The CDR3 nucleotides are TGTGCCAGCAGTGAAAGTCTCGGGGTTGGAACTGAAGCTTTCTTT. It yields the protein CASSESLGVGTEAFF.

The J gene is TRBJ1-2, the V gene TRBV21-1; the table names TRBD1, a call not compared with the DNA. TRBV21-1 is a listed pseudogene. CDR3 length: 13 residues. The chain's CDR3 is CASLVLTGNGYTF. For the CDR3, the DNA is TGTGCCAGTTTGGTGCTGACAGGCAACGGCTACACCTTC.

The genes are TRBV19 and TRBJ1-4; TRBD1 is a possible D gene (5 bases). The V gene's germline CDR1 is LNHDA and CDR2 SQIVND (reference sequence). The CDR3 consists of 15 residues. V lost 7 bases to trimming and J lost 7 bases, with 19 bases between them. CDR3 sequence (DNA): TGTGCCAGTACCCCCGCGAGGGGACCGGGTGAAAAACTGTTTTTT. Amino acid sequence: CASTPARGPGEKLFF.

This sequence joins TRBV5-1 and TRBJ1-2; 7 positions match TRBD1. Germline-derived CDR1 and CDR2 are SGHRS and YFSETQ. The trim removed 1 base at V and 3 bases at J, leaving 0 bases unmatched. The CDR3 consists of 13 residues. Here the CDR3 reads CASSLQGDYGYTF. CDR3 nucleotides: TGCGCCAGCAGCTTGCAGGGGGACTATGGCTACACCTTC. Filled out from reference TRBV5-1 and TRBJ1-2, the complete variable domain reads KAGVTQTPRYLIKTRGQQVTLSCSPISGHRSVSWYQQTPGQGLQFLFEYFSETQRNKGNFPGRFSGRQFSNSRSEMNVSTLELGDSALYLCASSLQGDYGYTFGSGTRLTVV.

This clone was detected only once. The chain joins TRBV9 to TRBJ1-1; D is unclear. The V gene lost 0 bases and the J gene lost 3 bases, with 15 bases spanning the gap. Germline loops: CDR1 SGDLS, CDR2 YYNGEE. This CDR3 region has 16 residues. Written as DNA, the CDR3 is TGTGCCAGCAGCGTAGGTGGTCTTGACGTCCACACTGAAGCTTTCTTT. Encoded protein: CASSVGGLDVHTEAFF.

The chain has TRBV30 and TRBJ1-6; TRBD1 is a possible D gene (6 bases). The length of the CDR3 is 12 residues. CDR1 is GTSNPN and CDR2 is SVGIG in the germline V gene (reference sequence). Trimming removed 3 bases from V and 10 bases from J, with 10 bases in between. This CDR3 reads CAWRRGHSPLHF. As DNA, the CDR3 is TGTGCCTGGAGACGGGGGCACTCACCCCTCCACTTT.

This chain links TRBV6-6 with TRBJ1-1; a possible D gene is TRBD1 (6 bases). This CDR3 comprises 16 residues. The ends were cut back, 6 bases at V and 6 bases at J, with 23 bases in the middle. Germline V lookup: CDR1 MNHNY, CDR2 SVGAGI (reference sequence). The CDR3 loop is CASRNRQAHNSAEAFF. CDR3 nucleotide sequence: TGTGCCAGCAGAAACCGACAGGCGCATAACAGCGCTGAAGCTTTCTTT.

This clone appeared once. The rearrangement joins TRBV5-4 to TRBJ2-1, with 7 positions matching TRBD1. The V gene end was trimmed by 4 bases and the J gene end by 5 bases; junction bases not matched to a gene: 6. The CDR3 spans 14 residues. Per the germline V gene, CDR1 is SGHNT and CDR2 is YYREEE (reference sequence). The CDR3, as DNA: TGTGCCAGCAGCCAAGGGACAGTCAACAATGAGCAGTTCTTC. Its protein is CASSQGTVNNEQFF.

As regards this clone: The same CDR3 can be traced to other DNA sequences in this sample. CDR3 bases: TGCGCCAGCAGCTTGGTAGCGGGAGAAGGCACCGGGGAGCTGTTTTTT. It translates to CASSLVAGEGTGELFF. J is TRBJ2-2 and V is TRBV5-1; 9 bases are shared with TRBD2. Germline loops: CDR1 SGHRS, CDR2 YFSETQ. The CDR3 length is 16 residues. The junction had 4 bases not matched to a gene; V was cut back by 0 bases and J by 4 bases.

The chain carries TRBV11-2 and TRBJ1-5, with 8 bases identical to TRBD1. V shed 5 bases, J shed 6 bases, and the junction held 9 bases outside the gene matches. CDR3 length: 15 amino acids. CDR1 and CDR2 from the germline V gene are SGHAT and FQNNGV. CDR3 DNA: TGTGCCAGCAGCGTCACAGGGGGGAAGGGTCAGCCCCAGCATTTT. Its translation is CASSVTGGKGQPQHF.

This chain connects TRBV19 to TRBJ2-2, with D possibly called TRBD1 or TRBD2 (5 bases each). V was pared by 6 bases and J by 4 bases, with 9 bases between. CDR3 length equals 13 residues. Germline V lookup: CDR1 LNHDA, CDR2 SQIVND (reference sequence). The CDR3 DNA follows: TGTGCCAGTAGGGGGGTTGGCACCGGGGAGCTGTTTTTT. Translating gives CASRGVGTGELFF.

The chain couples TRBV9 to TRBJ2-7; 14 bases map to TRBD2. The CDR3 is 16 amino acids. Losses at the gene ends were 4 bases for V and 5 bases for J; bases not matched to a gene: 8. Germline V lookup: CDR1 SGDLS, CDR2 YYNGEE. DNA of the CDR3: TGTGCCAGCAGCCCTCGACTAGCGGGGGGGCCGGACGAGCAGTACTTC. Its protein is CASSPRLAGGPDEQYF.